The entry that follows covers one T cell receptor beta chain sequence. These data belong to a study of OX40 agonist ivuxolimab in advanced cancers. Study in general: Partial responses were achieved by three patients, of whom one had hepatocellular carcinoma and two had cutaneous melanoma.

The CDR3 is made up of 13 amino acids. V lost 7 bases, J lost 4 bases, and 13 bases lay in between. Per the germline V gene, CDR1 is LNHDA and CDR2 is SQIVND (reference sequence). The method was immunoSEQ multiplex PCR; TCRdb's version includes in-frame clones alone and lacks a portion of them. The data show over 60,000 clones, approximately 83% seen once. The sample in question was CD4+ or CD8+ T cells sorted from blood, obtained in a trial of the OX40 agonist ivuxolimab. The TCR originated in an adult with an advanced solid tumor such as melanoma, head and neck, liver or kidney cancer. The rearrangement uses TRBV19 and TRBJ1-2; D is perhaps TRBD1 (5 bases). In DNA form, the CDR3 reads TGTGCCAGTACCCCGGCAGGGCCCTATGGCTACACCTTC. This sequence encodes CASTPAGPYGYTF.